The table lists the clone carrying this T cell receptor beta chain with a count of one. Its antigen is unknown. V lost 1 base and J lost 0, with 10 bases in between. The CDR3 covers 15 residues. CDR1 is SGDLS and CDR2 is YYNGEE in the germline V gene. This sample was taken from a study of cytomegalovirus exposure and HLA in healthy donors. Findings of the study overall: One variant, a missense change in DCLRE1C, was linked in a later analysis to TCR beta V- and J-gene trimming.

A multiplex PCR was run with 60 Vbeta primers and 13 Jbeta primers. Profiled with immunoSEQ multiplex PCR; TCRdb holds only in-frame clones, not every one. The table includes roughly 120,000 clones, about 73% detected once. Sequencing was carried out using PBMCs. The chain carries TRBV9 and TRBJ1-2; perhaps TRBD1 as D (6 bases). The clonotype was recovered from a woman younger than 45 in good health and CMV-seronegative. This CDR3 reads CASSVQDSPNYGYTF. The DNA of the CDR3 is TGTGCCAGCAGCGTACAGGACAGCCCTAACTATGGCTACACCTTC.